Shown below are 7 T cell receptor beta chains from a single sample sequenced in a study of cytomegalovirus exposure and HLA in healthy donors. PCR employed 60 Vbeta and 13 Jbeta primers. TCRdb's copy holds only in-frame clones and misses some; the assay was immunoSEQ multiplex PCR. Here the sample spans about 110,000 clones, 71% being singletons. The material sequenced was PBMCs. These TCRs come from a female donor in good health and CMV-seronegative.

The chain recombines TRBV15 with TRBJ1-6; D ambiguous. The CDR3 is 17 amino acids. Trimming took off 1 base at V and 0 bases at J, with 10 bases between the two ends. The germline V gene encodes CDR1 LNHNV and CDR2 YYDKDF (reference sequence). The CDR3, as DNA: TGTGCCACCAGCAGAGTAAAGAGGAGCTCCTATAATTCACCCCTCCACTTT. Translating gives CATSRVKRSSYNSPLHF.

This clone occurred once. V and J are TRBV11-2 and TRBJ2-2; 11 positions agree with TRBD2. CDR3 length: 18 residues. The V gene end was trimmed by 0 bases and the J gene end by 4 bases; junction bases not matched to a gene: 7. Germline V lookup: CDR1 SGHAT, CDR2 FQNNGV. CDR3 residues: CASSLDLLAGALTGELFF. The DNA for the CDR3 is TGTGCCAGCAGCTTAGATCTACTAGCGGGAGCCCTCACCGGGGAGCTGTTTTTT.

This sequence joins TRBV11-2 and TRBJ2-7; D is unresolved. Trimming removed 5 bases from V and 0 bases from J, with 11 bases in between. Germline assignment: CDR1 SGHAT and CDR2 FQNNGV. This CDR3 spans 14 amino acids. Here the CDR3 reads CASSENVGSYEQYF. The CDR3 DNA follows: TGTGCCAGCAGCGAAAATGTCGGCTCCTACGAGCAGTACTTC.

The J gene is TRBJ1-2, the V gene TRBV4-1, with D perhaps TRBD1 (6 bases). The germline V and J ends were trimmed by 3 bases and 8 bases, with 25 bases remaining between them. This CDR3 contains 17 residues. Germline V gives CDR1 MGHRA, CDR2 YSYEKL. CDR3: CASSQSDRSAGFRGYTF. DNA of the CDR3: TGCGCCAGCAGCCAGTCCGACAGGTCGGCCGGGTTTAGGGGCTACACCTTC.

This chain connects TRBV7-8 to TRBJ1-3; D possibly corresponds to TRBD1 (5 bases). CDR3 size: 14 residues. Germline CDR1 reads SGHVS; CDR2 reads FQNEAQ. The V end was cut by 5 bases, the J end by 7 bases, with 15 bases between. The chain's CDR3 is CASSPYETANTIYF. The CDR3 DNA follows: TGTGCCAGCAGCCCGTACGAGACAGCCAACACCATATATTTT. The complete variable domain, with remaining parts taken from reference TRBV7-8 and TRBJ1-3, reads GAGVSQSPRYKVAKRGQDVALRCDPISGHVSLFWYQQALGQGPEFLTYFQNEAQLDKSGLPSDRFFAERPEGSVSTLKIQRTQQEDSAVYLCASSPYETANTIYFGEGSWLTVV.

The CDR3 sequence: CAWTRYYGYTF. The DNA for the CDR3 is TGTGCCTGGACCAGATACTATGGCTACACCTTC. The chain combines TRBV30 with TRBJ1-2; D not resolved. Germline V gene sequence: CDR1 GTSNPN, CDR2 SVGIG (reference sequence). Trimming cost V 4 bases and J 3 bases, with 6 bases left between them. The CDR3 loop spans 11 amino acids. Looking up the rest from reference TRBV30 and TRBJ1-2 gives the full variable domain: SQTIHQWPATLVQPVGSPLSLECTVEGTSNPNLYWYRQAAGRGLQLLFYSVGIGQISSEVPQNLSASRPQDRQFILSSKKLLLSDSGFYLCAWTRYYGYTFGSGTRLTVV.

The V call is TRBV13, the J call TRBJ2-3; tentative D call: TRBD2 (6 bases). V was clipped by 4 bases and J by 4 bases, with 12 bases between them. This CDR3 comprises 14 residues. Germline lookup yields CDR1 PRHDT and CDR2 FYEKMQ (reference sequence). CDR3: CASSSQTSSDTQYF. The CDR3 DNA sequence: TGTGCCAGCAGCTCCCAGACTAGTTCAGATACGCAGTATTTT.